These 24 T cell receptor beta chains were all obtained from the same sample, sequenced in a study of cytomegalovirus exposure and HLA in healthy donors (dated by TCRdb to about 2017). Library preparation used the immunoSEQ multiplex PCR assay. For the multiplex PCR, a mixture combining 60 forward primers for TCR Vbeta segments and 13 reverse primers for TCR Jbeta segments was used. In its TCRdb copy, this immuneACCESS table keeps in-frame sequences only and misses some clones. Where compared with another copy, unresolved V genes explain less than half of these, and the others have no known cause. The sample table holds approximately 190,000 clones, of which over 70% were seen once. Together, the top ten hold approximately 3.8% of the sample. Sequencing used PBMCs. The origin of the receptors is a man aged 50 to 60 in good health and CMV-seronegative.

This chain uses TRBV29-1 with TRBJ1-1; perhaps TRBD1 as D (6 bases). This CDR3 has 12 amino acids. Germline V lookup: CDR1 SQVTM, CDR2 ANQGSEA. Between the trimmed V and J ends, which lost 6 bases and 0 bases, there was a span of 8 bases. The CDR3 coding sequence is TGCAGCGTCTGGACAGTGAACACTGAAGCTTTCTTT. This encodes CSVWTVNTEAFF.

The rearrangement joins TRBV11-3 to TRBJ2-1, with 9 bases matching TRBD2. Germline V CDR1 and CDR2: SGHNT, YENEEA. V gave up 5 bases and J gave up 9 bases; unmatched junction bases: 11. The CDR3 has 15 residues. In nucleotides, the CDR3 is TGTGCCAGCAGCCCAGGGCGGGGGGGATTGAGTGAGCAGTTCTTC. Amino acid sequence: CASSPGRGGLSEQFF. Full variable domain (outside the CDR3, taken from reference TRBV11-3 and TRBJ2-1): EAGVVQSPRYKIIEKKQPVAFWCNPISGHNTLYWYLQNLGQGPELLIRYENEEAVDDSQLPKDRFSAERLKGVDSTLKIQPAELGDSAVYLCASSPGRGGLSEQFFGPGTRLTVL.

The genes are TRBV6-1 and TRBJ1-4; 8 bases are shared with TRBD1. The germline V gene encodes CDR1 MNHNS and CDR2 SASEGT. The trim removed 6 bases at V and 3 bases at J, leaving 0 bases unmatched. The CDR3 loop spans 13 amino acids. CDR3 in DNA: TGTGCCAGCAGGGACAGGGCTAATGAAAAACTGTTTTTT. Translation gives CASRDRANEKLFF.

The genes are TRBV30 and TRBJ1-4; D possibly corresponds to TRBD1 (5 bases). Germline-derived CDR1 and CDR2 are GTSNPN and SVGIG (reference sequence). The CDR3 length is 17 residues. V lost 3 bases and J lost 0, with 17 bases in between. CDR3 bases: TGTGCCTGGAGAAAGGGGTCACTGGCGGCAACTAATGAAAAACTGTTTTTT. Protein: CAWRKGSLAATNEKLFF.

The chain employs TRBV5-1 and TRBJ2-5; the D gene is possibly TRBD2 (5 bases). The J call may be wrong; the DNA end is better matched by TRBJ2-7. The CDR3 has 15 amino acids. Germline values: CDR1 SGHRS, CDR2 YFSETQ. The CDR3 region is CASSLRPGSSYEQYF. CDR3 nucleotides: TGCGCCAGCAGCTTGCGACCGGGGAGCTCCTACGAGCAGTACTTC.

V usage is TRBV7-8 and J usage is TRBJ1-1, with 7 nucleotides matching TRBD1. The CDR3 totals 14 residues. V lost 6 bases, J lost 5 bases, and 9 bases stayed unmatched. Per the germline V gene, CDR1 is SGHVS and CDR2 is FQNEAQ. CDR3 nucleotide sequence: TGTGCCAGCAGACCCAGGACAGGACGGACTGAAGCTTTCTTT. Translation: CASRPRTGRTEAFF.

This clone occurred once. The V and J genes are TRBV5-1 and TRBJ2-3; D may be TRBD2 (6 bases). In germline, CDR1 is SGHRS, CDR2 YFSETQ. V shed 2 bases and J shed 6 bases, with 10 bases lying between them. The CDR3 is 13 amino acids. CDR3 amino acids: CASSFREQDTQYF. CDR3 DNA: TGCGCCAGCAGCTTCCGGGAGCAGGATACGCAGTATTTT.

This clone was counted once. The rearrangement uses TRBV5-1 and TRBJ1-1; no clear D. Germline assignment: CDR1 SGHRS and CDR2 YFSETQ. Trimming cost V 5 bases and J 6 bases, with 14 bases left between them. The CDR3 has 13 residues. The DNA for the CDR3 is TGCGCCAGCAGTCTCTTTGGGGAGTCTGAAGCTTTCTTT. This sequence encodes CASSLFGESEAFF.

The chain links TRBV6-1 to TRBJ2-5; perhaps TRBD2 as D (6 bases). Germline values: CDR1 MNHNS, CDR2 SASEGT. Trimming took off 8 bases at V and 2 bases at J, with 15 bases between the two ends. CDR3 length: 14 amino acids. This CDR3 is CASRGTAFQETQYF. The CDR3 bases are TGTGCCAGCCGGGGGACGGCGTTTCAAGAGACCCAGTACTTC.

The chain is built from TRBV27 and TRBJ1-4; a possible D gene is TRBD1 (6 bases). Trimming removed 5 bases at V and 7 bases at J, with 14 bases between. This CDR3 contains 14 residues. Germline CDR1 reads MNHEY; CDR2 reads SMNVEV (reference sequence). Here the CDR3 DNA reads TGTGCCAGCAGTCTGGCAGGGGAATCTGAAAAACTGTTTTTT. Translating gives CASSLAGESEKLFF.

The rearrangement uses TRBV5-1 and TRBJ1-2, with TRBD1 matching 9 bases. The V gene's germline CDR1 is SGHRS and CDR2 YFSETQ. The CDR3 contains 15 residues. J lost 5 bases, V lost 4 bases, and 9 bases had no gene match. Here the CDR3 DNA reads TGCGCCAGCAGCCCCACTCCGACAGGGGGGTATGGCTACACCTTC. This sequence encodes CASSPTPTGGYGYTF.

The chain recombines TRBV10-3 with TRBJ1-2; D is undetermined. This CDR3 has 13 amino acids. V gave up 4 bases and J gave up 6 bases, with 12 bases separating them. Germline-derived CDR1 and CDR2 are ENHRY and SYGVKD. The CDR3 loop reads CAISGGEGHGYTF. The DNA of the CDR3 is TGTGCCATCAGTGGAGGAGAGGGTCATGGCTACACCTTC.

V and J are TRBV12-5 and TRBJ2-6, with D possibly TRBD1 on 6 matching bases. V was shortened by 5 bases and J by 1 base, with 9 bases between the two germline ends. The CDR3 totals 15 residues. Germline loops: CDR1 LGHNT, CDR2 FRNRAP. The CDR3 DNA is TGTGCTAGTGGTCCAGGACAGTCTGGGGCCAACGTCCTGACTTTC. Its translation is CASGPGQSGANVLTF.

There are a few counts of this clone. The V call is TRBV9, the J call TRBJ1-3; the D is unclear. Germline V gene sequence: CDR1 SGDLS, CDR2 YYNGEE. The CDR3 has 13 amino acids. With 5 bases removed from V and 0 bases from J, the gap between germline ends came to 6 bases. CDR3 sequence (DNA): TGTGCCAGCAGTTCCAGCTCTGGAAACACCATATATTTT. This translates into CASSSSSGNTIYF.

The V call is TRBV11-2, the J call TRBJ1-5; TRBD1 matches at 7 bases. V was pared by 1 base and J by 0 bases, with 3 bases of the junction left unmatched. The CDR3 has 16 amino acids. The V gene's germline CDR1 is SGHAT and CDR2 FQNNGV. CDR3 DNA: TGTGCCAGCAGCTTAGCGGGGGACAGTAGCAATCAGCCCCAGCATTTT. Protein product: CASSLAGDSSNQPQHF. Drawing the rest from reference TRBV11-2 and TRBJ1-5, the complete variable domain is EAGVAQSPRYKIIEKRQSVAFWCNPISGHATLYWYQQILGQGPKLLIQFQNNGVVDDSQLPKDRFSAERLKGVDSTLKIQPAKLEDSAVYLCASSLAGDSSNQPQHFGDGTRLSIL.

This clone has more than one count but fewer than ten. This chain joins TRBV7-9 and TRBJ2-3; 7 nucleotides agree with TRBD2. In germline, CDR1 is SEHNR, CDR2 FQNEAQ (reference sequence). CDR3 length equals 15 residues. V was clipped by 3 bases and J by 4 bases; unmatched bases: 7. The CDR3 region is CASSLASGQPDTQYF. The CDR3 region has the DNA TGTGCCAGCAGCTTGGCTAGCGGCCAGCCAGATACGCAGTATTTT.

The sample holds a few counts of this clone. The chain employs TRBV6-5 and TRBJ1-1, with TRBD1 matching over 8 bases. V lost 0 bases, J lost 1 base, and 1 base stayed unmatched. The CDR3 totals 15 residues. Germline V gives CDR1 MNHEY, CDR2 SVGAGI. CDR3 in amino acids: CASSYSGTGNTEAFF. CDR3 bases: TGTGCCAGCAGTTACTCCGGGACAGGGAACACTGAAGCTTTCTTT.

This clone was seen a handful of times. J is TRBJ1-2 and V is TRBV10-3; 7 nucleotides agree with TRBD1. With 8 bases clipped from V and 5 bases from J, the junction kept 8 bases outside the gene matches. The CDR3 extends over 13 amino acids. Germline V gene lookup returns CDR1 ENHRY and CDR2 SYGVKD. Written as DNA, the CDR3 is TGTGCCATCCACTCCGGGACAGCTTATGGCTACACCTTC. It is translated as CAIHSGTAYGYTF.

The V and J genes are TRBV2 and TRBJ2-1, with 7 bases identical to TRBD2. Per germline, CDR1 SNHLY and CDR2 FYNNEI. The V segment lost 8 bases and the J segment 4 bases; nucleotides outside the gene matches: 5. The CDR3 totals 13 residues. CDR3 protein: CASLGSGYNEQFF. The CDR3 bases are TGTGCCAGCCTCGGTAGCGGGTACAATGAGCAGTTCTTC.

This chain connects TRBV6-6 to TRBJ2-5; D perhaps matches TRBD1 (7 bases). CDR3 length: 14 residues. With 3 bases removed from V and 3 bases from J, the gap between germline ends came to 11 bases. CDR1 and CDR2 (germline): MNHNY, SVGAGI (reference sequence). CDR3 sequence: CASSYRRGEETQYF. The CDR3 region has the DNA TGTGCCAGCAGTTATCGCAGGGGGGAAGAGACCCAGTACTTC.

This clone occurred a few times. This rearrangement joins TRBV6-5 to TRBJ2-7; 11 nucleotides match TRBD2. There are 15 residues in the CDR3. Per the germline V gene, CDR1 is MNHEY and CDR2 is SVGAGI. With 2 bases clipped from V and 0 bases from J, the junction kept 0 bases outside the gene matches. The CDR3 loop is CASSYLAGGSYEQYF. Written as DNA, the CDR3 is TGTGCCAGCAGTTACCTAGCGGGGGGCTCCTACGAGCAGTACTTC.

The chain joins TRBV30 to TRBJ1-2; 8 bases fit TRBD1. From germline, CDR1 is GTSNPN and CDR2 SVGIG (reference sequence). The CDR3 covers 15 residues. V trimming: 3 bases; J trimming: 5 bases; junction bases outside the gene matches: 11. The CDR3 spells CAWSLPGQGKYGYTF. DNA of the CDR3: TGTGCCTGGAGCCTCCCTGGACAGGGAAAATATGGCTACACCTTC.

The CDR3 protein is CAIRAESGVIGELFF. The CDR3 nucleotides read TGTGCCATCAGGGCTGAGAGCGGTGTCATCGGGGAGCTGTTTTTT. This chain connects TRBV10-3 to TRBJ2-2; D is possibly TRBD2 (5 bases). The length of the CDR3 is 15 residues. The germline V and J ends were trimmed by 6 bases and 7 bases, with 18 bases remaining between them. Per the germline V gene, CDR1 is ENHRY and CDR2 is SYGVKD.

The chain combines TRBV25-1 with TRBJ2-3; 8 bases fit TRBD2. Germline lookup yields CDR1 MGHDK and CDR2 SYGVNS. The CDR3 contains 16 residues. J lost 2 bases, V lost 1 base, and 5 bases had no gene match. The CDR3 nucleotides are TGTGCCAGCAGTGAATCCAGCGGGGGTTTCACAGATACGCAGTATTTT. The encoded protein is CASSESSGGFTDTQYF.